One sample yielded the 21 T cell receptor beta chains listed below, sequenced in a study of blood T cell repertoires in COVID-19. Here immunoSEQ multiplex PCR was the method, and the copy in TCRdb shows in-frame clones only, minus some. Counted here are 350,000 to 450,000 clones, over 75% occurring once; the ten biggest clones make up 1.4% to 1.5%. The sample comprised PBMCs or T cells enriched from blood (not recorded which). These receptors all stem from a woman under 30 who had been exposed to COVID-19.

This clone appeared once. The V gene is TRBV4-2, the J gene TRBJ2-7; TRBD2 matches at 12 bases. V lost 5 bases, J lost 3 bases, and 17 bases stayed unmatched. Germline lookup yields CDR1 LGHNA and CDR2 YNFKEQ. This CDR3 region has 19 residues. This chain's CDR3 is CASSFRGLAGSLDVYEQYF. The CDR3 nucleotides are TGTGCCAGCAGCTTTCGTGGACTAGCGGGGTCCCTCGATGTCTACGAGCAGTACTTC.

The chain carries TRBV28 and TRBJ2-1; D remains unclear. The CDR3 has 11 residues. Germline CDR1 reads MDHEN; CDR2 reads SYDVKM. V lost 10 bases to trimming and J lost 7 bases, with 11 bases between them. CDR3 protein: CATSRSNEQFF. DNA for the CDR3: TGTGCCACCTCGCGATCGAATGAGCAGTTCTTC.

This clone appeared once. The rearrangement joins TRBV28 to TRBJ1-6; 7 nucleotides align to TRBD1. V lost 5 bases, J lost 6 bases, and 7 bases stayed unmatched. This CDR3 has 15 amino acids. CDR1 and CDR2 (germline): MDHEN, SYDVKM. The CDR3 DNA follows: TGTGCCAGCAGTCCATACGGGACAGCTAATTCACCCCTCCACTTT. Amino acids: CASSPYGTANSPLHF.

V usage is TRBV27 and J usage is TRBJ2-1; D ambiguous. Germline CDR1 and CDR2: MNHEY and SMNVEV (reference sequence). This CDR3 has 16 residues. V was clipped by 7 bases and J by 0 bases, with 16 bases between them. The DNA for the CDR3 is TGTGCCAGCATCTCGAGGCCCTCGAGCTCCTACAATGAGCAGTTCTTC. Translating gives CASISRPSSSYNEQFF.

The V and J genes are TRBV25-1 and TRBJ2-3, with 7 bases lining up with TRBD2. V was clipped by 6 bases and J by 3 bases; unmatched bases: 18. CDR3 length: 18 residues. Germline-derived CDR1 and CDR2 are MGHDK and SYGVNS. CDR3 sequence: CASRGPPSLARRTDTQYF. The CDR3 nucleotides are TGTGCCAGCAGGGGCCCACCTTCACTAGCGCGCCGGACAGATACGCAGTATTTT. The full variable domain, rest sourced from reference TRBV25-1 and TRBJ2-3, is EADIYQTPRYLVIGTGKKITLECSQTMGHDKMYWYQQDPGMELHLIHYSYGVNSTEKGDLSSESTVSRIRTEHFPLTLESARPSHTSQYLCASRGPPSLARRTDTQYFGPGTRLTVL.

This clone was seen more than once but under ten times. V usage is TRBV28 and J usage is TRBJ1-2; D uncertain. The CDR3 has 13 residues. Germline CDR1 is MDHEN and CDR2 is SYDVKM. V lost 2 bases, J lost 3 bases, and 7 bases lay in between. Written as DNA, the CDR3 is TGTGCCAGCAGTTTAAGTGCGTACTATGGCTACACCTTC. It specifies CASSLSAYYGYTF.

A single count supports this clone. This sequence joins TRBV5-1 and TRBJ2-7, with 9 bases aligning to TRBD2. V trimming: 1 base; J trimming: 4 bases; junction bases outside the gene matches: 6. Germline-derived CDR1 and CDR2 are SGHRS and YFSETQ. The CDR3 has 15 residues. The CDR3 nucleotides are TGCGCCAGCAGCTTGAGACCTAGCGGGGTGTACGAGCAGTACTTC. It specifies CASSLRPSGVYEQYF. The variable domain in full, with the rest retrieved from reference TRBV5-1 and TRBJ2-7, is KAGVTQTPRYLIKTRGQQVTLSCSPISGHRSVSWYQQTPGQGLQFLFEYFSETQRNKGNFPGRFSGRQFSNSRSEMNVSTLELGDSALYLCASSLRPSGVYEQYFGPGTRLTVT.

CDR3 residues: CASSLYQGEGTDTQYF. CDR3 nucleotide sequence: TGTGCCAGCAGCTTATACCAGGGGGAGGGCACAGATACGCAGTATTTT. This rearrangement joins TRBV7-9 to TRBJ2-3; TRBD1 is a possible D gene (7 bases). Trimming took off 2 bases at V and 1 base at J, with 13 bases between the two ends. Germline CDR1 is SEHNR and CDR2 is FQNEAQ (reference sequence). This CDR3 comprises 16 residues. Complete variable domain (other parts from reference TRBV7-9 and TRBJ2-3): DTGVSQNPRHKITKRGQNVTFRCDPISEHNRLYWYRQTLGQGPEFLTYFQNEAQLEKSRLLSDRFSAERPKGSFSTLEIQRTEQGDSAMYLCASSLYQGEGTDTQYFGPGTRLTVL.

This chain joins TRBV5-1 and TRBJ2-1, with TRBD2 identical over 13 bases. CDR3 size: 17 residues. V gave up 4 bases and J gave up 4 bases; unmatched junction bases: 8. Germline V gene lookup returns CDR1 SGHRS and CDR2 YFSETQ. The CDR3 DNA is TGCGCCAGCAGCCTTGGACTAGCGGGGGCCACTTACAATGAGCAGTTCTTC. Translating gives CASSLGLAGATYNEQFF.

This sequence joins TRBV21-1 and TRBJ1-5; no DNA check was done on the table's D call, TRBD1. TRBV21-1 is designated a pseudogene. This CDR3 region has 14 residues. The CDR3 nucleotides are TGTGCCAGCAGCAAAGTGCAAGGGGAACAGCCCCAGCATTTT. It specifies CASSKVQGEQPQHF.

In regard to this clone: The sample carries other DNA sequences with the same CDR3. CDR3: CASTGEGNQPQHF. CDR3 sequence (DNA): TGTGCCAGCACCGGGGAGGGCAATCAGCCCCAGCATTTT. The chain combines TRBV2 with TRBJ1-5; D is unclear. Between the trimmed V and J ends, which lost 7 bases and 2 bases, there was a span of 9 bases. This CDR3 comprises 13 residues. CDR1 SNHLY and CDR2 FYNNEI come from the germline V gene.

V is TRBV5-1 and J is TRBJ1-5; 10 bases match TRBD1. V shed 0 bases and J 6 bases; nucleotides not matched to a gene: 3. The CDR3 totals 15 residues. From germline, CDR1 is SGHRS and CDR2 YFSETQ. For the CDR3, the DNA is TGCGCCAGCAGCTTGGGGACAGGGGGAGGTCAGCCCCAGCATTTT. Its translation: CASSLGTGGGQPQHF.

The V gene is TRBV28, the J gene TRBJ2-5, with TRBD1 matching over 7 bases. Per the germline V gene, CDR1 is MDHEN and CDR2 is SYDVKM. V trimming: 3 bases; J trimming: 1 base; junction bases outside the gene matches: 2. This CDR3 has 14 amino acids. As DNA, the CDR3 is TGTGCCAGCAGTTTCGGGGACAGCCAAGAGACCCAGTACTTC. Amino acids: CASSFGDSQETQYF.

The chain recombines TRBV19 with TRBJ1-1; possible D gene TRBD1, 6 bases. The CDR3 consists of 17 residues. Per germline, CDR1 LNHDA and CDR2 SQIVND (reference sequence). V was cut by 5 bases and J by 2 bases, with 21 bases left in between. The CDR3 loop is CASSSLKTGGGNTEAFF. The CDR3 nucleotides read TGTGCCAGTAGTTCCCTAAAGACAGGCGGGGGAAACACTGAAGCTTTCTTT. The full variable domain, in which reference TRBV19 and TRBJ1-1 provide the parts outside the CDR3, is DGGITQSPKYLFRKEGQNVTLSCEQNLNHDAMYWYRQDPGQGLRLIYYSQIVNDFQKGDIAEGYSVSREKKESFPLTVTSAQKNPTAFYLCASSSLKTGGGNTEAFFGQGTRLTVV.

In DNA form, the CDR3 reads TGTGCCAGCAGCTTCGGGACAGGGGGCGGTTCACCCCTCCACTTT. Translated: CASSFGTGGGSPLHF. V is TRBV5-6 and J is TRBJ1-6; 12 nucleotides align to TRBD1. CDR1 is SGHDT, CDR2 YYEEEE, per germline. CDR3 length equals 15 residues. V dropped 2 bases and J dropped 9; count of bases not matched to a gene: 3.

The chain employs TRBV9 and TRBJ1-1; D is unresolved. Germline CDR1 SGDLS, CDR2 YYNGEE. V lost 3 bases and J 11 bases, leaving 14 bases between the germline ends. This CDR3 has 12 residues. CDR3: CASSETLGVAFF. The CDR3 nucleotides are TGTGCCAGCAGCGAGACCCTCGGGGTGGCTTTCTTT.

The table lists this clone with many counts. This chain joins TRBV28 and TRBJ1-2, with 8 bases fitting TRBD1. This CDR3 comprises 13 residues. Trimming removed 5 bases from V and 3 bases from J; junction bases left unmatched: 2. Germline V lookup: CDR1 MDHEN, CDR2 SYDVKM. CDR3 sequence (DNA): TGTGCCAGCAGTCGGGACAGGTACTATGGCTACACCTTC. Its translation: CASSRDRYYGYTF.

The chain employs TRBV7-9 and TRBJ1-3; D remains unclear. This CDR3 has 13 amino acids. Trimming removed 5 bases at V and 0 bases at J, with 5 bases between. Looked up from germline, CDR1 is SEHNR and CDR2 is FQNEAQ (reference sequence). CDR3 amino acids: CASSPGSGNTIYF. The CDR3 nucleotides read TGTGCCAGCAGCCCCGGCTCTGGAAACACCATATATTTT.

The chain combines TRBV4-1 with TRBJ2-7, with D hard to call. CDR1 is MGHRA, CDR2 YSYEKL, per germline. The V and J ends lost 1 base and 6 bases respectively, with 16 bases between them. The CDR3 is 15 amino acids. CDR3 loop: CASSQGRQAPFEQYF. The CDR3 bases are TGCGCCAGCAGCCAAGGTCGTCAGGCGCCTTTCGAGCAGTACTTC.

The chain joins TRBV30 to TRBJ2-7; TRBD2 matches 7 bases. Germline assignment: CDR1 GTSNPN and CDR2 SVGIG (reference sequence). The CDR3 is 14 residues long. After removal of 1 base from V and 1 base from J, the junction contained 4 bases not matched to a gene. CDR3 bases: TGTGCCTGGAGTGGGGGCGGGGGTTCCTACGAGCAGTACTTC. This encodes CAWSGGGGSYEQYF. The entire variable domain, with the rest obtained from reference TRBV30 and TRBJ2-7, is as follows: SQTIHQWPATLVQPVGSPLSLECTVEGTSNPNLYWYRQAAGRGLQLLFYSVGIGQISSEVPQNLSASRPQDRQFILSSKKLLLSDSGFYLCAWSGGGGSYEQYFGPGTRLTVT.

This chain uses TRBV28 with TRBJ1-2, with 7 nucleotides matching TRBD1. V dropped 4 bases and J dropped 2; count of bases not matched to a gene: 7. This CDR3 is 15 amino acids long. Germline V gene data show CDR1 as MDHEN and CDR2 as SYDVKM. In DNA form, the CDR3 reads TGTGCCAGCAGTTGCCCCTGGGACAGAAACTATGGCTACACCTTC. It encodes CASSCPWDRNYGYTF.